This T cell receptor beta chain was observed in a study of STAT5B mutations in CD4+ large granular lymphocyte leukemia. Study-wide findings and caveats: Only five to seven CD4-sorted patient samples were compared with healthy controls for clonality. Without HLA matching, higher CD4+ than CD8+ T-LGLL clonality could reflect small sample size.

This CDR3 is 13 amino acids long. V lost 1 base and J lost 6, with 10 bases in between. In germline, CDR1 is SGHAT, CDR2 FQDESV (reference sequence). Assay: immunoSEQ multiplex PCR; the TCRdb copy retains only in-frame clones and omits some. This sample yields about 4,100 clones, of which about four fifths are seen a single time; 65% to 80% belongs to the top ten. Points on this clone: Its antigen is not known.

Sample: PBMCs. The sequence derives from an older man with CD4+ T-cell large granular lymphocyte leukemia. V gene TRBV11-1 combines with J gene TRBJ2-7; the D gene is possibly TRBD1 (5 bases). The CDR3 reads CASSLGQISEQYF. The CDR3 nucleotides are TGTGCCAGCAGCTTAGGACAGATCTCCGAGCAGTACTTC. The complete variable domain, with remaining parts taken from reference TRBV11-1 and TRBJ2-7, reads EAEVAQSPRYKITEKSQAVAFWCDPISGHATLYWYRQILGQGPELLVQFQDESVVDDSQLPKDRFSAERLKGVDSTLKIQPAELGDSAMYLCASSLGQISEQYFGPGTRLTVT.